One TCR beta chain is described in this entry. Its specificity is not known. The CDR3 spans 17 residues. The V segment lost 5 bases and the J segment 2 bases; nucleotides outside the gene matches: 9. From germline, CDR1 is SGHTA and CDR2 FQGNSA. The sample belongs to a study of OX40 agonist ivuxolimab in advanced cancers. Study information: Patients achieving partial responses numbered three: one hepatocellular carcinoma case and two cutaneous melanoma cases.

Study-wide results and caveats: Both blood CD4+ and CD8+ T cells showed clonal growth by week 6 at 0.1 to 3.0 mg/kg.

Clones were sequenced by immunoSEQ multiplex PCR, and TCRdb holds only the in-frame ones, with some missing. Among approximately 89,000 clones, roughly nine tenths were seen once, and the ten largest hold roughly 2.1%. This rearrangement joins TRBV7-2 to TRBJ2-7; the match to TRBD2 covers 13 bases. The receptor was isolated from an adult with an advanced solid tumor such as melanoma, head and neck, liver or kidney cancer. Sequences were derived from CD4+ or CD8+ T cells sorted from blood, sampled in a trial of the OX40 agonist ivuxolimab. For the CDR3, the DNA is TGTGCCAGCAGCCCGAGACTAGCGGGAGGTGCTGCCTACGAGCAGTACTTC. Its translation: CASSPRLAGGAAYEQYF.